This T cell receptor beta chain was profiled in a study of blood T cell repertoires in COVID-19. V was pared by 3 bases and J by 2 bases, with 7 bases between. CDR1 and CDR2 from the germline V gene are SEHNR and FQNEAQ (reference sequence). This CDR3 has 13 residues. Under the authors' procedure: The assay estimated nucleated cells by amplifying reference gene primers. Profiling relied on immunoSEQ multiplex PCR, and the TCRdb table lists in-frame clones only, not all of them. V and J calls plus clone size are reproduced from that table; the DNA served to infer D and trimming. This table has some 21,000 clones, approximately 93% appearing once.

Sequencing was carried out using peripheral blood. The receptor was isolated from a woman aged 45-65 years with active COVID-19. The rearrangement joins TRBV7-9 to TRBJ1-1, with D possibly TRBD1 on 6 matching bases. The CDR3 sequence: CASSLDSNTEAFF. CDR3 DNA: TGTGCCAGCAGCTTGGACAGTAACACTGAAGCTTTCTTT. The full variable domain, in which reference TRBV7-9 and TRBJ1-1 provide the parts outside the CDR3, is DTGVSQNPRHKITKRGQNVTFRCDPISEHNRLYWYRQTLGQGPEFLTYFQNEAQLEKSRLLSDRFSAERPKGSFSTLEIQRTEQGDSAMYLCASSLDSNTEAFFGQGTRLTVV.